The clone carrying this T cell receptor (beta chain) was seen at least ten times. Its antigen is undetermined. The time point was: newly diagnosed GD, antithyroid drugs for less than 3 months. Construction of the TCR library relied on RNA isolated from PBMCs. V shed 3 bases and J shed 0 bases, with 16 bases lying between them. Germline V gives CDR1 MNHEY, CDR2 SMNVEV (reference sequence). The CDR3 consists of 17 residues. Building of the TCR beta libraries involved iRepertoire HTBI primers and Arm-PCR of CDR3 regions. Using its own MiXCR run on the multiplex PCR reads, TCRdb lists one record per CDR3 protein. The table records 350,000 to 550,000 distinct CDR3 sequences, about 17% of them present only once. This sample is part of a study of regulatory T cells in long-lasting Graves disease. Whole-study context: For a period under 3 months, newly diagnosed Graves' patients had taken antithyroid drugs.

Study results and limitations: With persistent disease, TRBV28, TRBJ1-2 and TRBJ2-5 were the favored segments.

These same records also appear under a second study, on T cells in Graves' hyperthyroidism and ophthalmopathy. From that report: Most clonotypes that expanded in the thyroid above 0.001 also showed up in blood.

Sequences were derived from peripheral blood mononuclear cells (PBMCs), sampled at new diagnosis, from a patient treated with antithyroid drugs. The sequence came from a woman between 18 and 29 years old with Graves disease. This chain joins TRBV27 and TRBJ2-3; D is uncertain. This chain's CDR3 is CASSFGQTLTSTDTQYF. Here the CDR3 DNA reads TGTGCCAGCAGTTTTGGCCAGACCCTCACTAGCACAGATACGCAGTATTTT.